This T cell receptor (beta chain) was recovered during a study of shared clonotypes between healthy human individuals (dated by TCRdb to the early 2020s). Study-level background: A few men and two women, aged 18 to 49 years, made up the cohort. Per donor, three plates each were used for CD4 naive and CD4 memory, two for CD8 naive, and one for CD8 memory. To estimate repertoire size and how much clonotype sharing occurs between individuals, the study deeply sequenced the blood TCR repertoires of several healthy adults. Libraries were prepared and TCR repertoires were sequenced by different laboratories using diverse techniques, in order to increase sequencing depth and limit assay-specific biases. Leukapheresis yielded between about 0.9 and 8.9 billion PBMCs per donor.

Using the deep immunoSEQ assay, multiplex PCR amplified TCR CDR3 regions from genomic DNA. Extracted genomic DNA from each cell subset was distributed evenly across all wells of several immunoSEQ 96-well plates, and each plate was treated as a replicate. Each replicate PCR for sorted subsets received approximately 200 ng genomic DNA, equal to about 29,000 T cell genomes. The purified libraries were quantified using a Qubit 3.0 fluorometer, sized with a Bioanalyzer 2100, and then quantified again using the KAPA Library Quantification kit. Every immunoSEQ 96-well plate was sequenced on a separate single-read 150-cycle Illumina NextSeq 550 flow cell. From the authors' description of their analysis: The immunoSEQ output contained only junctional sequences without quality scores, so filtering could not match that applied to full-length reads. To assign V/J genes and CDR3, sequences were annotated against IMGT germline references using PyIR, a Python wrapper for IgBLAST v1.9. Reads with weak V/J assignments (E-value above 1e-6), missing CDR3, stop codons, out-of-frame junctions, or ambiguous translated residues were removed. V3J clonotypes were defined as sequences sharing the same inferred V gene, J gene, and CDR3 amino acid sequence. Percentage overlap between repertoires was calculated by dividing the number of shared unique clonotypes by the size of the smaller repertoire. RTK rarefaction, the Chao1 estimator, and Recon v2.1 estimates of unobserved clonotypes were used to assess repertoire richness. Generation probabilities for all TCRbeta clonotypes obtained by the gDNA method from a handful of donors were computed using OLGA. TCRdb carries this immuneACCESS record with in-frame sequences only. Its versions omit some clonotypes, under half of them owing to an unresolved V gene in the studies checked, with the rest unexplained. Clone size and the V and J calls come from that table; the DNA yielded D and trimming. In all, the sample holds 2 million to 2.5 million clones, and roughly 94% of those were seen once. The top ten hold around 0.13% of the sample.

The donors were healthy, HIV-negative adults who had no recently reported acute infections or vaccinations. All donors were Caucasian adults living in Nashville, Tennessee, USA. Magnetic negative selection was used to enrich CD4+ T cells, after which naive cells were positively selected on CD45RA and the negative fraction became the memory subset. After blood collection by leukapheresis, PBMCs were isolated using Ficoll-Histopaque density gradient centrifugation and then cryopreserved in the vapor phase of liquid nitrogen. Analytical flow cytometry was used to check the purity and quantity of each magnetically sorted T cell population. Genomic DNA was isolated from every sorted fraction and measured by UV absorbance on a Nanodrop 2000c. CDR1 is given as MGHRA and CDR2 as YSYEKL, both from the germline V gene. The cysteine opens and the phenylalanine closes a CDR3 of 17 amino acids. The only DNA kept is the CDR3, 51 bases in frame from the first base. V loses 4 bases at its end and J loses 0 bases; junction bases beyond the gene matches: 7.

This clone was counted once. Its antigen specificity is not known. No base-level quality is on record; no much larger clone is a single base apart. Findings and caveats that apply to the study as a whole: Across a few donors, approximately 4.6% of naive CD4, roughly 3.5% of naive CD8, approximately 2.5% of memory CD4, and roughly 0.4% of memory CD8 clonotypes were shared. Clonotypes shared by all four sorted-subset donors showed higher generation probabilities than non-shared clonotypes. Pairwise subsampling indicated that sequencing depth was expected to affect the degree of clonotype sharing among donors. Sampling was limited to blood, and TCR repertoires in tissue likely differ from TCR repertoires in blood. Larger estimated clonotype richness was generally found for naive subsets than for memory subsets. The small number of donors limited the genetic and exposure-history diversity represented. Even with the large sequencing depth, rarefaction of the sorted-subset datasets indicated that sequencing was incomplete.

This TCR was recovered from a man between 18 and 29 years old in good health. The rearrangement combines TRBV4-1 with TRBJ2-3, and TRBD2 matches 10 of the central bases. The material sequenced was naive CD4+ T cells sorted from blood. Per the publication, the cell subset or site label means: CD45RA+ positively selected. At the DNA level, the sequence is TGCGCCAGCAGCCCGGGGGCTAGCGGGAGAAGCACAGATACGCAGTATTTT. Translation gives CASSPGASGRSTDTQYF.